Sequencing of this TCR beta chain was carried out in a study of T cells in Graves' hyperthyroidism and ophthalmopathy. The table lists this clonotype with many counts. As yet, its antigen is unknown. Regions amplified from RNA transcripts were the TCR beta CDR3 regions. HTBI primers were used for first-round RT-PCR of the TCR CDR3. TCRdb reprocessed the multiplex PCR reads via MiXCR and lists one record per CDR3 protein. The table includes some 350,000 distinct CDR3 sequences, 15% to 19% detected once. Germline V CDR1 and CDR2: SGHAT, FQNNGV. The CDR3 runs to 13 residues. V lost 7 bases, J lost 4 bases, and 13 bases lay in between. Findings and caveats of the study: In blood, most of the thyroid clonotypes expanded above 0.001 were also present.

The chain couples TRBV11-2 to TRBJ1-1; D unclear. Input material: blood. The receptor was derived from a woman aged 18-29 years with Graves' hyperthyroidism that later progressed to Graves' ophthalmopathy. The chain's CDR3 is CASTPGVFTEAFF. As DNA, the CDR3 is TGTGCCAGCACCCCCGGGGTGTTCACTGAAGCTTTCTTT.